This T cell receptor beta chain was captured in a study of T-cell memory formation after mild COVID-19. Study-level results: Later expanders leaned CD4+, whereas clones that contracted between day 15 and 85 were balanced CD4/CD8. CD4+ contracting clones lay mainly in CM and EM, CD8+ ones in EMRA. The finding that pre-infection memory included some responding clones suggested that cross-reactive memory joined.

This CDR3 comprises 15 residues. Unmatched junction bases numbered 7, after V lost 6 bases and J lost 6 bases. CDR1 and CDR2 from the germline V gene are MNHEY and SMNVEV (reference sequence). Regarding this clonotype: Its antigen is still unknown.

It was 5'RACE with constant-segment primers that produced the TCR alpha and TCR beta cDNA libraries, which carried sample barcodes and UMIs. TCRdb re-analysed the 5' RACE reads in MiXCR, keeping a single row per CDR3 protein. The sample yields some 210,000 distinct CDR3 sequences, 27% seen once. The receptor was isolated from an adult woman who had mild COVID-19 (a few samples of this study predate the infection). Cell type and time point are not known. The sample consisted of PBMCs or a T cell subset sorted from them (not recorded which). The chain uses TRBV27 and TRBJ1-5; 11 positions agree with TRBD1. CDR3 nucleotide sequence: TGTGCCAGCAGCCGGGGACAGGGGGGAAGTCAGCCCCAGCATTTT. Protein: CASSRGQGGSQPQHF.